This T cell receptor beta chain was identified in a study of Ad26.COV2.S vaccination and SARS-CoV-2 variants. Whole-study context: The study gave Ad26.COV2.S intramuscularly, once or twice 56 days apart.

Indicated treatment: some 19 received Ad26.COV2.S at low or high dose, single or two shots; several received placebo; per-sample allocation not given. Samples came from day 63 after the first vaccine or placebo injection. An adult of 18-55 years in Boston served as donor. CDR3 length: 12 residues. Germline CDR1 is MDHEN and CDR2 is SYDVKM. V trimming: 4 bases; J trimming: 4 bases; junction bases outside the gene matches: 1. Method: immunoSEQ multiplex PCR; TCRdb's copy keeps in-frame clones and lacks some. In the table there are about 480,000 clones, 87% of which are singletons. This rearrangement joins TRBV28 to TRBJ2-7; 7 nucleotides match TRBD1. The sequences come from peripheral blood, collected in a trial of Ad26.COV2.S vaccine versus placebo. The TCR was taken from a person aged 18-65 years who received the Ad26.COV2.S COVID-19 vaccine or a placebo. CDR3 in amino acids: CASSWGQYEQYF. CDR3 nucleotide sequence: TGTGCCAGCAGTTGGGGACAGTACGAGCAGTACTTC.